These 20 T cell receptor beta chains came from one sample sequenced in a study of blood T cell repertoires in COVID-19. Repertoires were generated with immunoSEQ multiplex PCR, while TCRdb's copy carries only in-frame clones and drops some. The sample comprises about 430,000 clones, about 88% of which are singletons, and approximately 1.3% rests with the top ten. Input material: PBMCs or T cells enriched from blood (not recorded which). These receptors all come from a woman between 18 and 30 years old who had been exposed to COVID-19.

This chain links TRBV4-3 with TRBJ1-1; TRBD1 is a possible D gene (5 bases). The V gene's germline CDR1 is LGHNA and CDR2 YSLEER. Trimming pared 5 bases from V and 4 bases from J, leaving 14 bases between. This CDR3 is 14 amino acids long. CDR3 loop: CASSSSGRGTEAFF. The CDR3 DNA follows: TGCGCCAGCAGCTCCTCGGGGAGGGGCACTGAAGCTTTCTTT.

The chain couples TRBV27 to TRBJ2-1; 10 nucleotides agree with TRBD2. The CDR3 extends over 22 amino acids. CDR1 and CDR2 (germline): MNHEY, SMNVEV (reference sequence). Trimming removed 2 bases from V and 5 bases from J; junction bases left unmatched: 24. The CDR3 here is CASSLRSPGRVRLAGVHNEQFF. The CDR3 DNA is TGTGCCAGCAGTTTACGGTCTCCAGGGCGTGTCCGGCTAGCGGGAGTCCACAATGAGCAGTTCTTC.

The CDR3 DNA reads TGTGCCACCAGCAGGCCCCGACAGGGATTGAACACTGAAGCTTTCTTT. This codes for CATSRPRQGLNTEAFF. This rearrangement joins TRBV15 to TRBJ1-1; 7 bases map to TRBD1. Trimming took 3 bases from V and 0 from J; bases not matched to a gene: 7. Looked up from germline, CDR1 is LNHNV and CDR2 is YYDKDF (reference sequence). This CDR3 has 16 residues.

Note on this clone: The sample has other DNA sequences that encode this CDR3 too. This chain connects TRBV7-2 to TRBJ2-7; D is undetermined. Trimming removed 4 bases from V and 0 bases from J, with 4 bases in between. The CDR3 length is 12 residues. Germline V gives CDR1 SGHTA, CDR2 FQGNSA. The DNA for the CDR3 is TGTGCCAGCAGCTCTTTCTCCTACGAGCAGTACTTC. This sequence encodes CASSSFSYEQYF.

CDR3 sequence reads: CATSRGDSYSYEQYF. In DNA form, the CDR3 reads TGTGCCACCAGCAGAGGGGACAGCTACTCCTACGAGCAGTACTTC. J is TRBJ2-7 and V is TRBV15, with TRBD1 identical over 7 bases. This CDR3 spans 15 amino acids. J gave up 0 bases and V 1 base, and 3 bases lay outside the gene matches. CDR1 and CDR2 (germline): LNHNV, YYDKDF (reference sequence).

The V gene is TRBV6-2 or TRBV6-3, the J gene TRBJ2-7, with a weak D call TRBD2 (6 bases). V lost 5 bases, J lost 6 bases, and 17 bases lay in between. CDR1 is MNHEY and CDR2 is SVGEGT in the germline V gene. CDR3 length equals 14 residues. CDR3 residues: CASSNGGLRVEQYF. DNA for the CDR3: TGTGCCAGCAGTAACGGGGGACTGCGAGTCGAGCAGTACTTC.

The table lists this clone with a count of one. The V gene is TRBV12-3 or TRBV12-4, the J gene TRBJ2-3, with D unclear. CDR3 size: 12 residues. Trimming pared 3 bases from V and 12 bases from J, leaving 13 bases between. Written as DNA, the CDR3 is TGTGCCAGCAGTTTTGGGCTCCCTATACAGTATTTT. Encoded protein: CASSFGLPIQYF.

This chain uses TRBV3-1 (or the pseudogene TRBV3-2) with TRBJ2-1; TRBD2 is a possible D gene (5 bases). The V end lost 1 base, the J end lost 6 bases, and 13 bases lay between the germline ends. This CDR3 is 15 amino acids long. From germline, CDR1 is LGHDT and CDR2 YNNKEL (reference sequence). CDR3 in DNA: TGTGCCAGCAGCCAAGTTGCTAGCTTAAGCAATGAGCAGTTCTTC. Translation: CASSQVASLSNEQFF.

This clone was detected a few times. This chain uses TRBV5-1 with TRBJ2-5; 8 nucleotides align to TRBD2. With V trimmed by 5 bases and J by 2 bases, 5 bases remained unmatched. CDR1 SGHRS and CDR2 YFSETQ come from the germline V gene. This CDR3 is 14 amino acids long. The CDR3 sequence is CASRAGGVQETQYF. The CDR3 DNA reads TGCGCCAGCAGGGCGGGGGGAGTACAAGAGACCCAGTACTTC.

This clone was seen a few times. J is TRBJ2-1 and V is TRBV6-2 or TRBV6-3; 7 bases line up with TRBD2. Germline loops: CDR1 MNHEY, CDR2 SVGEGT. The CDR3 is made up of 11 amino acids. V shed 4 bases, J shed 10 bases, and the junction held 1 base outside the gene matches. CDR3 in DNA: TGTGCCAGCAGTTTTAGCGGGGAGCAGTTCTTC. Translating it yields CASSFSGEQFF.

The rearrangement joins TRBV19 to TRBJ1-2; the D gene is possibly TRBD1 (6 bases). Trimming removed 8 bases at V and 4 bases at J, with 14 bases between. The CDR3 extends over 13 amino acids. CDR1 is LNHDA, CDR2 SQIVND, per germline (reference sequence). The CDR3 spells CASEVGAAYGYTF. CDR3 DNA sequence: TGTGCCAGTGAGGTGGGGGCGGCCTATGGCTACACCTTC. Looking up the rest from reference TRBV19 and TRBJ1-2 gives the full variable domain: DGGITQSPKYLFRKEGQNVTLSCEQNLNHDAMYWYRQDPGQGLRLIYYSQIVNDFQKGDIAEGYSVSREKKESFPLTVTSAQKNPTAFYLCASEVGAAYGYTFGSGTRLTVV.

The chain carries TRBV14 and TRBJ1-1; the match to TRBD1 covers 8 bases. Germline lookup yields CDR1 SGHDN and CDR2 FVKESK. This CDR3 is 15 amino acids long. V gave up 3 bases and J gave up 2 bases; unmatched junction bases: 5. The CDR3 DNA sequence: TGTGCCAGCAGCCAGGGAGGACAGGGAAACACTGAAGCTTTCTTT. It specifies CASSQGGQGNTEAFF.

The chain joins TRBV7-2 to TRBJ2-3, with D hard to call. Germline CDR1 SGHTA, CDR2 FQGNSA. Trimming left V 0 bases short and J 0 bases short, with 7 bases between. This CDR3 contains 15 residues. Written as DNA, the CDR3 is TGTGCCAGCAGCTTAGCAATTACTAGCACAGATACGCAGTATTTT. The encoded protein is CASSLAITSTDTQYF.

This clone showed up just once. The chain links TRBV7-2 to TRBJ1-4; perhaps TRBD1 as D (6 bases). The germline V and J ends were trimmed by 5 bases and 2 bases, with 12 bases remaining between them. Per germline, CDR1 SGHTA and CDR2 FQGNSA. The CDR3 is 15 amino acids. CDR3 in amino acids: CASSPTGSTNEKLFF. Written as DNA, the CDR3 is TGTGCCAGCAGCCCTACAGGGTCTACTAATGAAAAACTGTTTTTT. The whole variable domain, filled in from reference TRBV7-2 and TRBJ1-4, reads GAGVSQSPSNKVTEKGKDVELRCDPISGHTALYWYRQSLGQGLEFLIYFQGNSAPDKSGLPSDRFSAERTGGSVSTLTIQRTQQEDSAVYLCASSPTGSTNEKLFFGSGTQLSVL.

The V gene is TRBV11-2, the J gene TRBJ2-1; 12 bases agree with TRBD2. Germline CDR1 SGHAT, CDR2 FQNNGV. CDR3 length: 19 residues. Germline trimming cut 1 base from V and 1 base from J; bases unmatched to any gene: 8. The CDR3 DNA reads TGTGCCAGCAGCTTAGCCGGACTAGCGGGAAAGGGGTCCTACAATGAGCAGTTCTTC. Encoded protein: CASSLAGLAGKGSYNEQFF.

The CDR3 DNA is TGTGCCAGCAGCCCGGGACAGCATAATGAAAAACTGTTTTTT. Amino acid sequence: CASSPGQHNEKLFF. The rearrangement joins TRBV7-2 to TRBJ1-4, with 7 bases identical to TRBD1. The ends lost 5 bases at V and 4 bases at J; junction bases unmatched: 4. Per germline, CDR1 SGHTA and CDR2 FQGNSA. The CDR3 consists of 14 residues.

The rearrangement joins TRBV11-2 to TRBJ2-2; TRBD2 aligns across 12 bases. Germline assignment: CDR1 SGHAT and CDR2 FQNNGV. V was pared by 5 bases and J by 7 bases, with 5 bases of the junction left unmatched. The CDR3 runs to 15 residues. The chain's CDR3 is CASSVTSGSGGELFF. In DNA, the CDR3 is TGTGCCAGCAGCGTGACTAGCGGGAGCGGCGGGGAGCTGTTTTTT.

This sequence joins TRBV5-4 and TRBJ1-2; 9 bases fit TRBD1. V lost 7 bases, J lost 3 bases, and 4 bases stayed unmatched. Germline V gene sequence: CDR1 SGHNT, CDR2 YYREEE (reference sequence). The CDR3 totals 13 residues. In DNA form, the CDR3 reads TGTGCCAGCCAACGGACAGGGGACTATGGCTACACCTTC. It is translated as CASQRTGDYGYTF.

This chain joins TRBV7-9 and TRBJ2-1, with D unclear. The V gene's germline CDR1 is SEHNR and CDR2 FQNEAQ (reference sequence). CDR3 length: 10 residues. The germline V and J ends were trimmed by 6 bases and 9 bases, with 6 bases remaining between them. CDR3 sequence: CASSLGEQFF. DNA of the CDR3: TGTGCCAGCAGTCTCGGTGAGCAGTTCTTC.

The rearrangement uses TRBV7-3 and TRBJ2-3; D is undetermined. CDR1 and CDR2 (germline): SGHTA, FQGTGA. This CDR3 contains 13 residues. Trimming stripped 1 base from V and 4 bases from J, with 6 bases between. CDR3 sequence (DNA): TGTGCCAGCAGCTTAATGCAGGCAGATACGCAGTATTTT. Translated, it gives CASSLMQADTQYF.